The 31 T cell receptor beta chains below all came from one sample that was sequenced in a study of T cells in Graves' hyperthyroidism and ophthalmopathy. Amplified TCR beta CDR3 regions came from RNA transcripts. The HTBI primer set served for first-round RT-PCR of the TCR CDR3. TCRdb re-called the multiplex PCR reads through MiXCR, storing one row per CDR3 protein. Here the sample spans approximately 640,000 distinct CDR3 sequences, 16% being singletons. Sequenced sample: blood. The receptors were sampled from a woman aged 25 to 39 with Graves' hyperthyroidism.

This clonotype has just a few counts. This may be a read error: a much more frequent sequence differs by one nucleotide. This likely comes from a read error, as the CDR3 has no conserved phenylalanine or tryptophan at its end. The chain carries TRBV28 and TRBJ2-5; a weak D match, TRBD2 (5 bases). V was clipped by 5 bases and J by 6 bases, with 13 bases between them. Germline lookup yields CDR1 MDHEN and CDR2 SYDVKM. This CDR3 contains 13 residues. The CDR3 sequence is CASSPDSRQTQYL. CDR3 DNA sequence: TGTGCCAGCAGTCCGGACTCCCGTCAGACCCAGTACCTC.

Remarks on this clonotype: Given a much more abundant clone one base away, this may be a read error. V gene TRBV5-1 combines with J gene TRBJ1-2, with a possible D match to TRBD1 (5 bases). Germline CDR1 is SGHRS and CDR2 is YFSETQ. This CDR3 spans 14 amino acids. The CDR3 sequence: CASSLTTANYGHTF. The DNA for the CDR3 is TGCGCCAGCAGCTTGACGACAGCTAACTATGGCCACACCTTC.

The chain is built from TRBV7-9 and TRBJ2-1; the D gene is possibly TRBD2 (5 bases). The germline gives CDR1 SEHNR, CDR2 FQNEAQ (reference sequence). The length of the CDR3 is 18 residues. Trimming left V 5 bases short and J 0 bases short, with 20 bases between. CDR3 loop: CASSRTLDPGGSYNEQFF. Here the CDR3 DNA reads TGTGCCAGCAGCCGGACTTTAGACCCGGGCGGCTCCTACAATGAGCAGTTCTTC.

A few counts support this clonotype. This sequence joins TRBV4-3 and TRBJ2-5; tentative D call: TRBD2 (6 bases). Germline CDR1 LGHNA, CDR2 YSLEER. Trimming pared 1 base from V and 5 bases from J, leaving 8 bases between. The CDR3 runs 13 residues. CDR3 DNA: TGCGCCAGCAGCCAAGGGAGCGGGGAGACCCAGTACTTC. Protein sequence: CASSQGSGETQYF.

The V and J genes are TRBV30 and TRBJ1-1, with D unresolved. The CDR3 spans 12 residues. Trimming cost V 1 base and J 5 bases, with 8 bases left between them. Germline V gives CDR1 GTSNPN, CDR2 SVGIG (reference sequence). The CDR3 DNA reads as TGTGCCTGGAGTGACCAGAGGACTGAAGCTTTCTTT. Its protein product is CAWSDQRTEAFF.

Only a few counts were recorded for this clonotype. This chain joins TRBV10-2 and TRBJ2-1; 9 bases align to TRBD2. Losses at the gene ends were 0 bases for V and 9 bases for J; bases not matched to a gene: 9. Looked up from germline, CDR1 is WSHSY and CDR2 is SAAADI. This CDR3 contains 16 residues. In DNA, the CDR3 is TGCGCCAGCAGTGAGTCGCACGCGGGAGGGCCGGGTGAGCAGTTCTTC. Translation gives CASSESHAGGPGEQFF.

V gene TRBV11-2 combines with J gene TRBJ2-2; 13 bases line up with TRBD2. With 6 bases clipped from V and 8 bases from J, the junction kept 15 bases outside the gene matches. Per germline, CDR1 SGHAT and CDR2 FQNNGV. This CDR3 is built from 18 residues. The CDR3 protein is CASRSPGLAGSSSGELFF. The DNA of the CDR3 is TGTGCCAGCAGGTCACCGGGACTAGCGGGAAGCTCCTCTGGGGAGCTGTTTTTT.

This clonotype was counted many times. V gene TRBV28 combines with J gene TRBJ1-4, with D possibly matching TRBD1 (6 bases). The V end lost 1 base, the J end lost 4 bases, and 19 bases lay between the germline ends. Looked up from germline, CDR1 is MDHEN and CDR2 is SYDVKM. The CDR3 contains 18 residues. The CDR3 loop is CASSLFGGWGTSNEKLFF. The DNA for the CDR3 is TGTGCCAGCAGTTTATTTGGGGGCTGGGGGACAAGTAATGAAAAACTGTTTTTT.

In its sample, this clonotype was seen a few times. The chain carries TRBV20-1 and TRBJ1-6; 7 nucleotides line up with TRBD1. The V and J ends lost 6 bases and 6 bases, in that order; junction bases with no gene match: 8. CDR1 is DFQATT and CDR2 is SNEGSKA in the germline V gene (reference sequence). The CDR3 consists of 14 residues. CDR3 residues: CSAGGTEANSPLHF. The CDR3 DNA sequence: TGCAGTGCGGGGGGGACAGAGGCTAATTCACCCCTCCACTTT.

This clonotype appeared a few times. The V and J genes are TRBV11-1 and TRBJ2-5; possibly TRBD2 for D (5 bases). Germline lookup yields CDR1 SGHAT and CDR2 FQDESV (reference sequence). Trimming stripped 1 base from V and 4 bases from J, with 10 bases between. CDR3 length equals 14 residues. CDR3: CASSLGREVETQYF. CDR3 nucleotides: TGTGCCAGCAGCTTAGGACGGGAAGTAGAGACCCAGTACTTC.

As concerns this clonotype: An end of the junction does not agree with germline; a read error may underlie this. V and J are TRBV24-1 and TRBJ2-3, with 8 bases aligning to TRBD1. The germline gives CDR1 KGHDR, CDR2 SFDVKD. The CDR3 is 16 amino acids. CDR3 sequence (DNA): TGTGCCACCGGTGAGCCGACAGGGGATGGGGCAGATACGCAGTATTTT. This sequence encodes CATGEPTGDGADTQYF.

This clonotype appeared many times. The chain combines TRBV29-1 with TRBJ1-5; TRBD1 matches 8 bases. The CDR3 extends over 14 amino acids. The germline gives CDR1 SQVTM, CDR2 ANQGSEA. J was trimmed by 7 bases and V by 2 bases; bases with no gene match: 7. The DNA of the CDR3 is TGCAGCGTTGAAACCGGACAGGGCGGGCAGCCCCAGCATTTT. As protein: CSVETGQGGQPQHF.

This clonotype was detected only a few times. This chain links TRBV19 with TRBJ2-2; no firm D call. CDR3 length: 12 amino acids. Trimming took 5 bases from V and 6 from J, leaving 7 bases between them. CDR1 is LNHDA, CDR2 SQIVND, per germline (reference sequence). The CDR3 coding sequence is TGTGCCAGTAGTCCCTTGGCCGGGGAGCTGTTTTTT. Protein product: CASSPLAGELFF.

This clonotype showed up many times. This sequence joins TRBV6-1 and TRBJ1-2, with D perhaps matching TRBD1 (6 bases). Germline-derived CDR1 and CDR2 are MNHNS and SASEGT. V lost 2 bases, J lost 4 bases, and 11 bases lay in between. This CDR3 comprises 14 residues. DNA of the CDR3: TGTGCCAGCAGTGAAAGGGGGGTAGGCTATGGCTACACCTTC. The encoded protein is CASSERGVGYGYTF.

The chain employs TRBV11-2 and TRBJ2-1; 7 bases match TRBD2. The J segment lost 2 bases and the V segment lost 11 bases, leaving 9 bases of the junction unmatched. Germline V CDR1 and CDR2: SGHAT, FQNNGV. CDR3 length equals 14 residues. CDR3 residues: CAASGSGTYNEQFF. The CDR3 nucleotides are TGTGCCGCTTCGGGAAGCGGGACCTACAATGAGCAGTTCTTC.

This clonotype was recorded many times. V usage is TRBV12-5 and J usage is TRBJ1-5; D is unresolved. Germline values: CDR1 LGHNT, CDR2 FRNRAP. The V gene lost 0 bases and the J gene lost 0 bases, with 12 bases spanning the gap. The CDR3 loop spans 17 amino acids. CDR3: CASGLVLDGYSNQPQHF. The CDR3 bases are TGTGCTAGTGGTTTGGTACTTGACGGTTATAGCAATCAGCCCCAGCATTTT. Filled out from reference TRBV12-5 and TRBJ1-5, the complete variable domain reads DARVTQTPRHKVTEMGQEVTMRCQPILGHNTVFWYRQTMMQGLELLAYFRNRAPLDDSGMPKDRFSAEMPDATLATLKIQPSEPRDSAVYFCASGLVLDGYSNQPQHFGDGTRLSIL.

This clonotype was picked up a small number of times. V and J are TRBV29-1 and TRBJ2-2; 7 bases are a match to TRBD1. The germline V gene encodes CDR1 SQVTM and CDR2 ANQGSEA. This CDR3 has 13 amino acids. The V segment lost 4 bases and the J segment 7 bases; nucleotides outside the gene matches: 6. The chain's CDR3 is CSVGQGLYGELFF. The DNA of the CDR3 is TGCAGCGTTGGACAGGGCCTGTACGGGGAGCTGTTTTTT.

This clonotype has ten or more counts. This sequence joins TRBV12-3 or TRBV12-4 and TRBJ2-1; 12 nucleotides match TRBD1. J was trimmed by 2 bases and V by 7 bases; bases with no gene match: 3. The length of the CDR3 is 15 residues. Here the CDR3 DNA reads TGTGCCAGCACCGGGACAGGGGGCGCCTACAATGAGCAGTTCTTC. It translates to CASTGTGGAYNEQFF.

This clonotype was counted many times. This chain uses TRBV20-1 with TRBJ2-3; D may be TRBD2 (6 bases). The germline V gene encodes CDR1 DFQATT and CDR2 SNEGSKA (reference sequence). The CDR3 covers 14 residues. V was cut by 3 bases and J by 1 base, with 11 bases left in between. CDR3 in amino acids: CSASRGGGTDTQYF. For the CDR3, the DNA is TGCAGTGCTAGCCGGGGAGGAGGCACAGATACGCAGTATTTT.

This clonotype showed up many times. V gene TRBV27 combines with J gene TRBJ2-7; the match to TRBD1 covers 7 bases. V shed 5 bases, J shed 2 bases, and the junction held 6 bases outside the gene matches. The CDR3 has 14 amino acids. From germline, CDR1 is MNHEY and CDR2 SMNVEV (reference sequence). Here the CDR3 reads CASSPGQNPYEQYF. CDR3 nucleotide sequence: TGTGCCAGCAGTCCGGGACAGAATCCCTACGAGCAGTACTTC.

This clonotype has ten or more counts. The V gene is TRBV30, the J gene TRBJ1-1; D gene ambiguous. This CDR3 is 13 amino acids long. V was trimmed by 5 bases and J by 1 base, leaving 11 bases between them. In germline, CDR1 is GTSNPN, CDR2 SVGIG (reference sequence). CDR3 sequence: CAWFRTWNTEAFF. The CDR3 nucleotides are TGTGCCTGGTTCAGGACTTGGAACACTGAAGCTTTCTTT.

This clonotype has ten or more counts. The CDR3 reads CASTAGAYGYTF. The DNA for the CDR3 is TGTGCCAGTACTGCGGGGGCCTATGGCTACACCTTC. V gene TRBV12-3 or TRBV12-4 combines with J gene TRBJ1-2; D is possibly TRBD1 (6 bases). With 9 bases removed from V and 4 bases from J, the gap between germline ends came to 12 bases. CDR3 length: 12 residues.

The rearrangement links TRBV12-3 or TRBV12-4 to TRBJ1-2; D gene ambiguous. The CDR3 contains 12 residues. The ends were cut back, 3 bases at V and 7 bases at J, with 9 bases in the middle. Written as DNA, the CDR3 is TGTGCCAGCAGTTTTCACATTGCTGGCTACACCTTC. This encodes CASSFHIAGYTF.

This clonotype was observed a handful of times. CDR3 loop: CASSPRLWGRRDNEQFF. CDR3 nucleotides: TGTGCCAGCAGCCCCCGGTTGTGGGGGAGACGGGACAATGAGCAGTTCTTC. The chain carries TRBV14 and TRBJ2-1; D is tentatively TRBD1 or TRBD2 (5 bases each). Germline V gives CDR1 SGHDN, CDR2 FVKESK. There are 17 residues in the CDR3. V lost 4 bases and J lost 5, with 21 bases in between.

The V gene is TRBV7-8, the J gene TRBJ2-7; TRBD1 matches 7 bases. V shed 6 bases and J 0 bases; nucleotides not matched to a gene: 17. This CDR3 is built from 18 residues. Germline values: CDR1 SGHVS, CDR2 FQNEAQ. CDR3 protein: CASRFLPPGGGNSYEQYF. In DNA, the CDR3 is TGTGCCAGCAGATTTCTCCCCCCAGGGGGTGGGAACTCCTACGAGCAGTACTTC.

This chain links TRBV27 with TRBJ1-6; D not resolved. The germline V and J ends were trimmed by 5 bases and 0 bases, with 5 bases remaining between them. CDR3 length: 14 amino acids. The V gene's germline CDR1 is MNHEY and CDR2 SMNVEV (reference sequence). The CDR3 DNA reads TGTGCCAGCAGTGCCCGCTCCTATAATTCACCCCTCCACTTT. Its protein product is CASSARSYNSPLHF.

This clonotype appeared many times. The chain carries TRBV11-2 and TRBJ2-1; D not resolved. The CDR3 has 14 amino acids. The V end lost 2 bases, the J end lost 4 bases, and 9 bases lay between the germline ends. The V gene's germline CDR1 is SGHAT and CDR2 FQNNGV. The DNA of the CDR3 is TGTGCCAGCAGCTTAAATCTGGGATACAATGAGCAGTTCTTC. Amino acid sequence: CASSLNLGYNEQFF.

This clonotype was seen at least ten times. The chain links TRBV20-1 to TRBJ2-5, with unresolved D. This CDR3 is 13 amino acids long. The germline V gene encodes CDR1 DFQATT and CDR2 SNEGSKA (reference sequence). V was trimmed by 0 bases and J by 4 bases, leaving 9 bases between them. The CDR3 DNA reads TGCAGTGCTAGAGAGGGTCCGCGAGAGACCCAGTACTTC. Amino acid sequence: CSAREGPRETQYF.

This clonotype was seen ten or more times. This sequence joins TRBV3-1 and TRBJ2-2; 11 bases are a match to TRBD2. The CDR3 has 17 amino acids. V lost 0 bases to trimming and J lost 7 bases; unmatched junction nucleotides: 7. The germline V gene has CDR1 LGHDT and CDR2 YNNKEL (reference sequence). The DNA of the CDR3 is TGTGCCAGCAGCCAAGATCCGACTAGCGGGATTGTCGGGGAGCTGTTTTTT. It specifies CASSQDPTSGIVGELFF.

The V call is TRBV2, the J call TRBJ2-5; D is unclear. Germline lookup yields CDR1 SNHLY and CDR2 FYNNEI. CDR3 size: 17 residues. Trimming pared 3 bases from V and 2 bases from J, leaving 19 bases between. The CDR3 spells CASSDYWAPRRQETQYF. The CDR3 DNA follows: TGTGCCAGCAGTGACTATTGGGCCCCAAGACGACAAGAGACCCAGTACTTC.

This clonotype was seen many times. In DNA, the CDR3 is TGCAGCGTCGCTGGGACTAGCGGGAGAGGCGGGGAGCTGTTTTTT. Translated, it gives CSVAGTSGRGGELFF. V and J are TRBV29-1 and TRBJ2-2, with 14 bases aligning to TRBD2. This CDR3 contains 15 residues. Germline V lookup: CDR1 SQVTM, CDR2 ANQGSEA. Losses at the gene ends were 6 bases for V and 7 bases for J; bases not matched to a gene: 7.